The clone carrying this T cell receptor beta chain was seen just once. The antigen is unknown. The entry originates in a study of cytomegalovirus exposure and HLA in healthy donors. Whole-study context: Early on, a data release was issued that held roughly 80 million unique TCRs from HLA-typed donors. Notes on the study in general: Of the V segments, some could not be distinguished, including TRBV6-2 and TRBV6-3, and were excluded. A later analysis, which compared TCR beta chains of equal frequency, found the HLA-associated ones more clonally expanded. According to an earlier analysis, most TCR beta V segments yielded productive rearrangements about 87% or about 30% of the time.

Vbeta (60) and Jbeta (13) primers were used in the PCR. Profiling relied on immunoSEQ multiplex PCR, and the TCRdb table lists in-frame clones only, not all of them. The sample contains around 140,000 clones, 82% of which appear only once. The CDR3 sequence is 15 residues long. The V end lost 4 bases, the J end lost 3 bases, and 16 bases lay between the germline ends. The germline V gene encodes CDR1 SGHRS and CDR2 YFSETQ. The sequence derives from a woman aged 45 to 65 in good health and CMV-seropositive. The sample consisted of PBMCs. This sequence joins TRBV5-1 and TRBJ1-2; D ambiguous. In nucleotides, the CDR3 is TGCGCCAGCAGCCCGGAGGTGGGATGGTACTATGGCTACACCTTC. This translates into CASSPEVGWYYGYTF. Filled out from reference TRBV5-1 and TRBJ1-2, the complete variable domain reads KAGVTQTPRYLIKTRGQQVTLSCSPISGHRSVSWYQQTPGQGLQFLFEYFSETQRNKGNFPGRFSGRQFSNSRSEMNVSTLELGDSALYLCASSPEVGWYYGYTFGSGTRLTVV.